A single sample gave rise to the 32 T cell receptor beta chains below, sequenced in a study of shared clonotypes between healthy human individuals. Method: immunoSEQ multiplex PCR; TCRdb's copy keeps in-frame clones and lacks some. The top ten hold approximately 1.7% of the sample, which has some 790,000 clones, 55% to 75% seen once. Material: memory CD4+ T cells sorted from blood. Subset given: CD45RA-negative fraction. These receptors originate from a woman aged 30 to 39 in good health.

Notes on this clone: This sample also contains other DNA sequences that code for the same CDR3. This chain connects TRBV19 to TRBJ2-2; D may correspond to TRBD1 or TRBD2 (5 bases each). This CDR3 contains 14 residues. Trimming pared 1 base from V and 4 bases from J, leaving 7 bases between. The germline V gene encodes CDR1 LNHDA and CDR2 SQIVND (reference sequence). CDR3 amino acids: CASSIAGGTGELFF. The CDR3 DNA sequence: TGTGCCAGTAGTATAGCTGGGGGCACCGGGGAGCTGTTTTTT.

A single count supports this clone. V gene TRBV10-3 combines with J gene TRBJ2-1, with a possible D match to TRBD1 (5 bases). CDR3 size: 15 residues. Germline V lookup: CDR1 ENHRY, CDR2 SYGVKD. V was clipped by 2 bases and J by 6 bases, with 14 bases between them. The CDR3 DNA reads as TGTGCCATCAGTGAGAAAGGGGTAGAACGCAATGAGCAGTTCTTC. Translated: CAISEKGVERNEQFF.

This clone is medium-sized. The chain recombines TRBV28 with TRBJ1-5; D is uncertain. The V end was cut by 3 bases, the J end by 0 bases, with 9 bases between. Germline CDR1 reads MDHEN; CDR2 reads SYDVKM. The CDR3 has 15 amino acids. The CDR3 protein is CASSFGFPSNQPQHF. The CDR3 nucleotides are TGTGCCAGCAGTTTTGGCTTCCCTAGCAATCAGCCCCAGCATTTT.

The J gene is TRBJ2-2, the V gene TRBV6-1; D might be TRBD2 (7 bases). The CDR3 is 13 amino acids. V lost 11 bases, J lost 4 bases, and 14 bases lay in between. In germline, CDR1 is MNHNS, CDR2 SASEGT. CDR3 loop: CAQGRVSTGELFF. The CDR3 coding sequence is TGTGCCCAGGGGAGGGTAAGCACCGGGGAGCTGTTTTTT.

V and J are TRBV28 and TRBJ2-3; tentative D call: TRBD2 (5 bases). CDR3 length: 11 amino acids. Germline CDR1 and CDR2: MDHEN and SYDVKM. V lost 6 bases and J 4 bases, leaving 5 bases between the germline ends. CDR3 region: CASRGADTQYF. In DNA, the CDR3 is TGTGCCAGCAGGGGAGCAGATACGCAGTATTTT.

This chain connects TRBV30 to TRBJ1-3; no clear D. This CDR3 spans 15 amino acids. V lost 4 bases and J 4 bases, leaving 17 bases between the germline ends. CDR1 is GTSNPN, CDR2 SVGIG, per germline (reference sequence). The CDR3: CAWNWPASRGNTIYF. CDR3 nucleotide sequence: TGTGCCTGGAATTGGCCGGCCTCTCGGGGAAACACCATATATTTT.

On this clone: The sample has other DNA sequences that encode this CDR3 too. This chain connects TRBV27 to TRBJ2-3; D is unclear. This CDR3 contains 12 residues. V lost 8 bases and J lost 0, with 6 bases in between. Germline lookup yields CDR1 MNHEY and CDR2 SMNVEV (reference sequence). CDR3 nucleotide sequence: TGTGCCAGCCGTCCGAGCACAGATACGCAGTATTTT. Protein: CASRPSTDTQYF.

The V and J genes are TRBV5-1 and TRBJ2-5; 7 positions match TRBD2. The CDR3 is 14 residues long. Germline CDR1 and CDR2: SGHRS and YFSETQ. V gave up 1 base and J gave up 1 base; unmatched junction bases: 1. This chain's CDR3 is CASSLWGGQETQYF. The CDR3 nucleotides are TGCGCCAGCAGCTTGTGGGGGGGCCAAGAGACCCAGTACTTC.

At least ten counts were recorded for this clone. This chain links TRBV6-4 with TRBJ1-3; D perhaps matches TRBD1 (6 bases). This CDR3 comprises 16 residues. CDR1 and CDR2 (germline): MRHNA, SNTAGT. V lost 6 bases to trimming and J lost 0 bases, with 15 bases between them. The CDR3 here is CASRGGTVVSGNTIYF. CDR3 nucleotide sequence: TGTGCCAGCAGAGGGGGGACCGTCGTCTCTGGAAACACCATATATTTT.

This clone was observed once. This chain links TRBV5-6 with TRBJ2-7; D gene unclear. The CDR3 covers 11 residues. Trimming cost V 1 base and J 5 bases, with 4 bases left between them. CDR1 SGHDT and CDR2 YYEEEE come from the germline V gene. In nucleotides, the CDR3 is TGTGCCAGCAGCTTGAGAAACGAGCAGTACTTC. Amino acids: CASSLRNEQYF.

J is TRBJ1-5 and V is TRBV28; D is uncertain. The V and J ends lost 4 bases and 0 bases respectively, with 10 bases between them. The CDR3 consists of 15 residues. The germline V gene has CDR1 MDHEN and CDR2 SYDVKM. DNA of the CDR3: TGTGCCAGCAGTTCCCCCCCCCATAGCAATCAGCCCCAGCATTTT. Translation: CASSSPPHSNQPQHF.

V and J are TRBV7-9 and TRBJ2-7; no clear D gene. CDR1 is SEHNR, CDR2 FQNEAQ, per germline (reference sequence). Trimming left V 5 bases short and J 2 bases short, with 19 bases between. The CDR3 is made up of 16 amino acids. The CDR3 sequence: CASSPDLMWGPYEQYF. CDR3 DNA sequence: TGTGCCAGCAGCCCCGATCTGATGTGGGGTCCCTACGAGCAGTACTTC. Supplemented by reference TRBV7-9 and TRBJ2-7, the full variable domain reads DTGVSQNPRHKITKRGQNVTFRCDPISEHNRLYWYRQTLGQGPEFLTYFQNEAQLEKSRLLSDRFSAERPKGSFSTLEIQRTEQGDSAMYLCASSPDLMWGPYEQYFGPGTRLTVT.

The chain uses TRBV10-2 and TRBJ1-3, with 7 bases lining up with TRBD1. CDR1 is WSHSY, CDR2 SAAADI, per germline. J gave up 0 bases and V 7 bases, and 3 bases lay outside the gene matches. The CDR3 runs to 14 residues. The CDR3 spells CASKGASSGNTIYF. The CDR3 DNA sequence: TGCGCCAGCAAGGGGGCGAGCTCTGGAAACACCATATATTTT.

The chain employs TRBV18 and TRBJ2-5, with a tentative D call TRBD2 (5 bases). CDR3 length: 14 residues. Between the trimmed V and J ends, which lost 5 bases and 2 bases, there was a span of 12 bases. Germline loops: CDR1 KGHSH, CDR2 LQKENI. The CDR3 DNA follows: TGTGCCAGCTCAGGAGGTAGAGAACAAGAGACCCAGTACTTC. This gives the protein CASSGGREQETQYF.

The chain couples TRBV30 to TRBJ2-7, with D possibly TRBD1 on 6 matching bases. Germline V lookup: CDR1 GTSNPN, CDR2 SVGIG (reference sequence). The CDR3 sequence is 14 residues long. V was trimmed by 1 base and J by 6 bases, leaving 16 bases between them. The CDR3 is CAWSGKTGWLEQYF. The CDR3 nucleotides are TGTGCCTGGAGTGGCAAGACAGGTTGGCTCGAGCAGTACTTC.

Only a few counts were recorded for this clone. The chain links TRBV5-4 to TRBJ1-4, with a tentative D call TRBD1 (6 bases). Germline values: CDR1 SGHNT, CDR2 YYREEE (reference sequence). The CDR3 totals 14 residues. Trimming shortened V by 7 bases and J by 1 base, and 11 bases separated the two germline ends. The CDR3 nucleotides are TGTGCCAGCCACCAGGACAGAACTAATGAAAAACTGTTTTTT. This translates into CASHQDRTNEKLFF.

The V and J genes are TRBV13 and TRBJ2-3, with 8 nucleotides matching TRBD2. V shed 1 base and J 2 bases; nucleotides not matched to a gene: 2. CDR1 PRHDT and CDR2 FYEKMQ come from the germline V gene (reference sequence). CDR3 length: 15 residues. As DNA, the CDR3 is TGTGCCAGCAGCTTAGAACTAGCGGCCACAGATACGCAGTATTTT. This codes for CASSLELAATDTQYF.

The V and J genes are TRBV11-2 and TRBJ2-1; 12 bases fit TRBD2. The CDR3 has 16 amino acids. V lost 6 bases to trimming and J lost 0 bases; unmatched junction nucleotides: 3. Germline CDR1 SGHAT, CDR2 FQNNGV. The CDR3 sequence is CASSATSGSSYNEQFF. The CDR3 DNA follows: TGTGCCAGCAGTGCGACTAGCGGGAGCTCCTACAATGAGCAGTTCTTC.

CDR3 DNA: TGCGCCAGCACCCGAACGACAGGAGCGAACACCGGGGAGCTGTTTTTT. Translated, it gives CASTRTTGANTGELFF. The rearrangement joins TRBV5-1 to TRBJ2-2; TRBD1 might be the D (6 bases). V lost 6 bases to trimming and J lost 0 bases, with 15 bases between them. Germline V CDR1 and CDR2: SGHRS, YFSETQ. The CDR3 loop spans 16 amino acids.

The V call is TRBV5-8, the J call TRBJ2-7, with D unclear. The V end was cut by 0 bases, the J end by 1 base, with 17 bases between. CDR3 length equals 17 residues. Germline CDR1 SGHTS, CDR2 YDEGEE. The CDR3 region has the DNA TGTGCCAGCAGCTTGGTTTCGGGTTTTGCACGTTCCTACGAGCAGTACTTC. It is translated as CASSLVSGFARSYEQYF.

Concerning this clone: Other DNA variants within this sample encode the same CDR3. The rearrangement uses TRBV6-1 and TRBJ2-7; no clear D gene. The CDR3 is 11 residues long. Trimming pared 6 bases from V and 2 bases from J, leaving 5 bases between. The germline V gene encodes CDR1 MNHNS and CDR2 SASEGT. CDR3: CASSYTYEQYF. CDR3 coding DNA: TGTGCCAGCAGCTACACCTACGAGCAGTACTTC.

V usage is TRBV6-1 and J usage is TRBJ2-5; D is unclear. Trimming pared 1 base from V and 0 bases from J, leaving 6 bases between. Germline CDR1 is MNHNS and CDR2 is SASEGT. This CDR3 spans 14 amino acids. The CDR3 nucleotides read TGTGCCAGCAGTGAAGGAAGGGACCAAGAGACCCAGTACTTC. Encoded protein: CASSEGRDQETQYF.

This clone was observed a few times. CDR3 amino acids: CASSKDKLAGRYNEQFF. CDR3 sequence (DNA): TGTGCCAGCAGTAAAGACAAACTAGCGGGAAGATACAATGAGCAGTTCTTC. The chain recombines TRBV28 with TRBJ2-1; 10 nucleotides match TRBD2. With V trimmed by 5 bases and J by 4 bases, 11 bases remained unmatched. CDR1 and CDR2 from the germline V gene are MDHEN and SYDVKM. The CDR3 totals 17 residues.

The V and J genes are TRBV7-8 and TRBJ2-7, with 7 positions matching TRBD1. V lost 5 bases to trimming and J lost 6 bases; unmatched junction nucleotides: 10. CDR1 is SGHVS, CDR2 FQNEAQ, per germline. The CDR3 extends over 14 amino acids. The CDR3 loop reads CASSHRQGVGEQYF. For the CDR3, the DNA is TGTGCCAGCAGCCACAGACAGGGAGTAGGCGAGCAGTACTTC.

This clone was seen only once. The chain has TRBV6-5 and TRBJ1-1; 10 bases match TRBD1. Trimming cost V 6 bases and J 5 bases; bases outside gene matches: 6. CDR3 size: 14 residues. Germline CDR1 reads MNHEY; CDR2 reads SVGAGI. This CDR3 is CASRRDRGSTEAFF. The CDR3, as DNA: TGTGCCAGCAGACGGGACAGGGGAAGTACTGAAGCTTTCTTT.

The chain couples TRBV6-1 to TRBJ1-5, with a weak D call TRBD1 (6 bases). Germline V gene lookup returns CDR1 MNHNS and CDR2 SASEGT. This CDR3 comprises 13 residues. Deletions cut 8 bases from V and 11 bases from J, with 19 bases between. CDR3 sequence reads: CASLPGAESAQHF. CDR3 nucleotide sequence: TGTGCCAGCCTTCCAGGGGCGGAATCAGCCCAGCATTTT.

For this clone: Other DNA sequences of this sample code for an identical CDR3. This chain uses TRBV5-1 with TRBJ1-1, with unresolved D. The CDR3 loop spans 13 amino acids. Germline CDR1 SGHRS, CDR2 YFSETQ. Trimming pared 0 bases from V and 1 base from J, leaving 4 bases between. This chain's CDR3 is CASSLGTNTEAFF. As DNA, the CDR3 is TGCGCCAGCAGCTTGGGCACGAACACTGAAGCTTTCTTT.

This clone appeared many times. J is TRBJ1-4 and V is TRBV19; D is ambiguous. This CDR3 region has 16 residues. The V and J ends lost 3 bases and 0 bases respectively, with 11 bases between them. Germline CDR1 LNHDA, CDR2 SQIVND (reference sequence). CDR3: CASSITWQTTNEKLFF. The CDR3 nucleotides read TGTGCCAGTAGTATTACGTGGCAGACAACTAATGAAAAACTGTTTTTT.

This chain links TRBV6-6 with TRBJ2-7; TRBD2 is a possible D gene (6 bases). CDR3 length: 15 amino acids. Per the germline V gene, CDR1 is MNHNY and CDR2 is SVGAGI (reference sequence). Trimming took off 2 bases at V and 3 bases at J, with 14 bases between the two ends. CDR3 bases: TGTGCCAGCAGTTACACCGGGGGTCTAGGCTACGAGCAGTACTTC. Its protein product is CASSYTGGLGYEQYF.

Regarding this clone: Different DNA sequences within this sample yield the same CDR3. The gene calls are TRBV5-1 and TRBJ1-3; no clear D gene. Trimming left V 0 bases short and J 0 bases short, with 4 bases between. CDR1 SGHRS and CDR2 YFSETQ come from the germline V gene. CDR3 size: 14 residues. As DNA, the CDR3 is TGCGCCAGCAGCTTGGGGGGCTCTGGAAACACCATATATTTT. It yields the protein CASSLGGSGNTIYF.

The gene calls are TRBV5-5 and TRBJ1-2; no reliable D call. CDR1 is SGHKS and CDR2 is YYEKEE in the germline V gene (reference sequence). The V gene lost 5 bases and the J gene lost 3 bases, with 17 bases spanning the gap. The CDR3 length is 15 residues. The CDR3 protein is CASRPGPGGHYGYTF. The DNA of the CDR3 is TGTGCCAGCAGACCCGGGCCTGGAGGCCACTATGGCTACACCTTC. The whole variable domain, remainder taken from reference TRBV5-5 and TRBJ1-2, is DAGVTQSPTHLIKTRGQQVTLRCSPISGHKSVSWYQQVLGQGPQFIFQYYEKEERGRGNFPDRFSARQFPNYSSELNVNALLLGDSALYLCASRPGPGGHYGYTFGSGTRLTVV.

The chain links TRBV19 to TRBJ2-2; TRBD1 agrees at 9 bases. V lost 10 bases to trimming and J lost 7 bases; unmatched junction nucleotides: 10. Germline values: CDR1 LNHDA, CDR2 SQIVND (reference sequence). This CDR3 is built from 14 residues. The CDR3 DNA reads TGTGCCACCTCGGGACAGGGCTTGGGCGGGGAGCTGTTTTTT. Encoded protein: CATSGQGLGGELFF.